These T cell receptor beta chains were read from a single sample in a study of OX40 agonist ivuxolimab in advanced cancers. Profiled with immunoSEQ multiplex PCR; TCRdb holds only in-frame clones, not every one. The table shows more than 15,000 clones, with 73% occurring only once. The sample consisted of CD4+ or CD8+ T cells sorted from blood, taken in a trial of the OX40 agonist ivuxolimab. The receptors here all came from an adult with an advanced solid tumor such as melanoma, head and neck, liver or kidney cancer. The CDR3 runs from the conserved cysteine through the conserved F or W.

j_call,v_call,cdr3_aa
TRBJ2-2,TRBV11-3,CASSFAANTGELFF
TRBJ2-3,TRBV4-3,CASSQVGGRSTDTQYF
TRBJ2-3,TRBV6-4,CASSDRASTDTQYF
TRBJ2-7,TRBV10-3,CAISGTDTYEQYF
TRBJ1-2,TRBV19,CASRGFVNYGYTF
TRBJ1-2,TRBV6-1,CASSEAMGWDGYTF
TRBJ2-7,TRBV10-2,CASSVAASYEQYF
TRBJ1-1,TRBV7-6,CASSSIGPEAFF
TRBJ1-1,TRBV27,CASSWGTVDTEAFF
TRBJ2-2,TRBV9,CASSSPGTGAADTGELFF
TRBJ1-1,TRBV5-1,CASSLGGMNTEAFF
TRBJ2-7,TRBV11-2,CASSSGGGKSSYEQYF
TRBJ2-5,TRBV7-9,CASSLYEGRLGNQETQYF
TRBJ2-7,TRBV6-1,CASSEDSGTYEQYF
TRBJ2-3,TRBV11-2,CASSPTSGSAATYTDTQYF
TRBJ2-4,TRBV4-1,CASSQIGSGGKNIQYF
TRBJ1-2,TRBV28,CASKVFMEGSYGYTF
TRBJ2-5,TRBV5-1,CASSLGLAGGIPQETQYF
TRBJ2-7,TRBV7-9,CASSLAGDWYEQYF
TRBJ1-1,TRBV5-1,CASSEATGMIDTEAFF